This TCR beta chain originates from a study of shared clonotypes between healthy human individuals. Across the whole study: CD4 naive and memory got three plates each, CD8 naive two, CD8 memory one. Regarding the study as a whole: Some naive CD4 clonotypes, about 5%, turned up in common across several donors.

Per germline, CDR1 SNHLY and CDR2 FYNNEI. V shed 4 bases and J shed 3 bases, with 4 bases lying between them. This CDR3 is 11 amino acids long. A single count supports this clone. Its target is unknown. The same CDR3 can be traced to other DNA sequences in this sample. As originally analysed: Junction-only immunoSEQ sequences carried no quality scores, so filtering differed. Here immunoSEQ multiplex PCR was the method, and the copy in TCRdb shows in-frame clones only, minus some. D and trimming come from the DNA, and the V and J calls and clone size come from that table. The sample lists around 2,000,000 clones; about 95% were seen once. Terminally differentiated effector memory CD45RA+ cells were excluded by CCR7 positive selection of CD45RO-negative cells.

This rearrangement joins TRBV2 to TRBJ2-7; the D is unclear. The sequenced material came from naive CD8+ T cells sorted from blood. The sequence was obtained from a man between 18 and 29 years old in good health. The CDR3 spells CASSVSYEQYF. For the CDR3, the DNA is TGTGCCAGCAGTGTTAGCTACGAGCAGTACTTC.